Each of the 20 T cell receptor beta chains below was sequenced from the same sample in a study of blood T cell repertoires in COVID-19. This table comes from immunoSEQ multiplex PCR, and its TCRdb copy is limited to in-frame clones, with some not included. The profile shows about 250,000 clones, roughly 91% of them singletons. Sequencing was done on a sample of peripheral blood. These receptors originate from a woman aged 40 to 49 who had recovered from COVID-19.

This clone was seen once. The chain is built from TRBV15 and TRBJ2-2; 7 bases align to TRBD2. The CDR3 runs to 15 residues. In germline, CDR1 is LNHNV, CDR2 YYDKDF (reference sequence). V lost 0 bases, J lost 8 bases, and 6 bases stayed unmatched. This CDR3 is CATSRDGGGRGELFF. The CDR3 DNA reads TGTGCCACCAGCAGAGATGGGGGAGGGAGAGGGGAGCTGTTTTTT.

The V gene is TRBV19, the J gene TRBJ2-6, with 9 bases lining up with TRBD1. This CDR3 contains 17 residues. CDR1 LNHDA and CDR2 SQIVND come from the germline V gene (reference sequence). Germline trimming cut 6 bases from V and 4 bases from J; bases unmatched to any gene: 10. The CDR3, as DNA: TGTGCCAGTAGCCATTCCGGGACAGGGACCGGGGCCAACGTCCTGACTTTC. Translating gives CASSHSGTGTGANVLTF.

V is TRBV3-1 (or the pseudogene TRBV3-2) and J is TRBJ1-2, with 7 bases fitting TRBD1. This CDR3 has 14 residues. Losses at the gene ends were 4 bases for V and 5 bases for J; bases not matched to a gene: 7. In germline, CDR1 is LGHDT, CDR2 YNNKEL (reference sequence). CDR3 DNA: TGTGCCAGCAGCCCTCAGGGGGATGGGTATGGCTACACCTTC. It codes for CASSPQGDGYGYTF.

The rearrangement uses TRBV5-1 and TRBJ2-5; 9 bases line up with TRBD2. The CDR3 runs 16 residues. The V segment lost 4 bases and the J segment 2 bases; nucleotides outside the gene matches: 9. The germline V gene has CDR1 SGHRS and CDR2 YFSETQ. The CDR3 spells CASSPLAGTGQETQYF. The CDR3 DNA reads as TGCGCCAGCAGCCCCCTAGCGGGAACGGGGCAAGAGACCCAGTACTTC.

CDR3 sequence: CAWSVGGSGNMGETQYF. DNA of the CDR3: TGTGCCTGGAGTGTAGGGGGTAGCGGGAACATGGGCGAGACCCAGTACTTC. This chain joins TRBV30 and TRBJ2-5; 8 nucleotides line up with TRBD2. CDR1 is GTSNPN, CDR2 SVGIG, per germline (reference sequence). The CDR3 extends over 17 amino acids. Trimming at V came to 0 bases and at J to 5 bases, leaving 14 bases not matched to a gene.

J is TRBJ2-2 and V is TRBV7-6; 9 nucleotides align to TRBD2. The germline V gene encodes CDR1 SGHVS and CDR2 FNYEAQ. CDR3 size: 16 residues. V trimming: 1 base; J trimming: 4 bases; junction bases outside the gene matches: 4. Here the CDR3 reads CASSLGPSGTTGELFF. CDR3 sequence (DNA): TGTGCCAGCAGCTTAGGCCCTAGCGGGACCACCGGGGAGCTGTTTTTT.

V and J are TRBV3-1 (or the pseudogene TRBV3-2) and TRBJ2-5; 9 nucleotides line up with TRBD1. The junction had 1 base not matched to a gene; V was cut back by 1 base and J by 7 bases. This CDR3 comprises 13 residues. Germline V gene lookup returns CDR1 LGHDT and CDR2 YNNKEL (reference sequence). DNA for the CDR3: TGTGCCAGCAGCCAAGGACAGGGGGGGACCCAGTACTTC. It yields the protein CASSQGQGGTQYF.

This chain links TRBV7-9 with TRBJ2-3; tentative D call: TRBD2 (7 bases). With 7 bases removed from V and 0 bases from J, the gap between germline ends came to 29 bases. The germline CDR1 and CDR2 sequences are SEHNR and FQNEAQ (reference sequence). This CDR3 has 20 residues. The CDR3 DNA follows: TGTGCCAGCACCCCGAGAGGTGCAGGGGCCGGGGGGAGTAGCACAGATACGCAGTATTTT. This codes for CASTPRGAGAGGSSTDTQYF. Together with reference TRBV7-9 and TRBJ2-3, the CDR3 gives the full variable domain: DTGVSQNPRHKITKRGQNVTFRCDPISEHNRLYWYRQTLGQGPEFLTYFQNEAQLEKSRLLSDRFSAERPKGSFSTLEIQRTEQGDSAMYLCASTPRGAGAGGSSTDTQYFGPGTRLTVL.

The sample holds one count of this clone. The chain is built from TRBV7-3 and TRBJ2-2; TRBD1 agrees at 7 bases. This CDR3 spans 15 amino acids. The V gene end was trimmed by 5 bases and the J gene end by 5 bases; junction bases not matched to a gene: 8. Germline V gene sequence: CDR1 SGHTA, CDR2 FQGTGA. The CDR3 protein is CASSPVTGSTGELFF. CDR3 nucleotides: TGTGCCAGCAGCCCAGTGACAGGGAGTACCGGGGAGCTGTTTTTT.

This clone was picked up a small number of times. CDR3 protein: CASSPQGLSQPQHF. In DNA, the CDR3 is TGTGCCAGCAGTCCGCAGGGACTGAGTCAGCCCCAGCATTTT. This sequence joins TRBV6-5 and TRBJ1-5; D may be TRBD1 (5 bases). V was cut by 5 bases and J by 6 bases, with 14 bases left in between. Germline V CDR1 and CDR2: MNHEY, SVGAGI. The CDR3 is made up of 14 amino acids.

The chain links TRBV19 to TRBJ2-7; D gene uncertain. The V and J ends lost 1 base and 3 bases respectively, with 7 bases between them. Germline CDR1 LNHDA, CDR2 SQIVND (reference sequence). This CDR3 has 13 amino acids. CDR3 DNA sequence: TGTGCCAGTAGTATAGGGGCCGACTACGAGCAGTACTTC. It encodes CASSIGADYEQYF.

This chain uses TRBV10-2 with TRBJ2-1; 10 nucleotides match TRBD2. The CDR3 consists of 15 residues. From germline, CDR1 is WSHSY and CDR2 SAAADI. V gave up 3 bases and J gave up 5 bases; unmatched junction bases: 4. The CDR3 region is CASSDLAGVNNEQFF. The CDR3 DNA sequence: TGCGCCAGCAGTGACCTAGCGGGAGTCAACAATGAGCAGTTCTTC.

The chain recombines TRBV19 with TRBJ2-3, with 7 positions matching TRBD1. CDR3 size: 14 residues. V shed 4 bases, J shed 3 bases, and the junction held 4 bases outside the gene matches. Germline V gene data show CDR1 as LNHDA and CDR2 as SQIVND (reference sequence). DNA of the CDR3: TGTGCCAGTAGTACAGACAGGGTAACAGATACGCAGTATTTT. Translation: CASSTDRVTDTQYF.

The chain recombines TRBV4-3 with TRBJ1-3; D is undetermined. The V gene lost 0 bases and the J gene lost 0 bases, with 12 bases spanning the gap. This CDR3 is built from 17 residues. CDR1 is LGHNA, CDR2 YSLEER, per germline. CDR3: CASSQDPGSYSGNTIYF. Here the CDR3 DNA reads TGCGCCAGCAGCCAAGATCCCGGGTCCTACTCTGGAAACACCATATATTTT.

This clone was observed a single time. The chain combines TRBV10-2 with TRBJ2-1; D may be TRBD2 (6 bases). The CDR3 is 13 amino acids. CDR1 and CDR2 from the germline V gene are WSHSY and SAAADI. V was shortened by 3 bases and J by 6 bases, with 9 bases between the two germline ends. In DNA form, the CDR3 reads TGCGCCAGCAGTGACCTACTAGCCAATGAGCAGTTCTTC. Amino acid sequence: CASSDLLANEQFF.

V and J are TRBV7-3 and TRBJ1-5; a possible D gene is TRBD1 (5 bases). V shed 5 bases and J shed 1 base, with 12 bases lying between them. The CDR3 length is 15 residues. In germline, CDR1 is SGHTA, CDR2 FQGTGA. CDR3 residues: CASSLSGGSNQPQHF. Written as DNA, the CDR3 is TGTGCCAGCAGCCTCTCGGGGGGGAGCAATCAGCCCCAGCATTTT.

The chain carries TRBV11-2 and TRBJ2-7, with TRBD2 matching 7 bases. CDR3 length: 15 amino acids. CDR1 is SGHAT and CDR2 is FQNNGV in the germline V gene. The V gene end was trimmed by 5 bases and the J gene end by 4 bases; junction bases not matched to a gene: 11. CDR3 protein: CASSPVGGLGYEQYF. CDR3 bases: TGTGCCAGCAGCCCGGTGGGCGGACTAGGTTACGAGCAGTACTTC.

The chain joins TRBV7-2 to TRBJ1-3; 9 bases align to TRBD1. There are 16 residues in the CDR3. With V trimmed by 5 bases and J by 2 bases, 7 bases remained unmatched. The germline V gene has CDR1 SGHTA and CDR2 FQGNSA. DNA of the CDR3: TGTGCCAGCAGCCCACCCGGGACAGGGCCTGGAAACACCATATATTTT. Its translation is CASSPPGTGPGNTIYF.

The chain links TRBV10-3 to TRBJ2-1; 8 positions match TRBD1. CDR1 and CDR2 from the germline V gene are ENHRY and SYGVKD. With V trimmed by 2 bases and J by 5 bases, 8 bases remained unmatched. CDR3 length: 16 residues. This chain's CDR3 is CAISEGWTGFDNEQFF. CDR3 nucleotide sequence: TGTGCCATCAGTGAGGGTTGGACAGGGTTCGACAATGAGCAGTTCTTC.

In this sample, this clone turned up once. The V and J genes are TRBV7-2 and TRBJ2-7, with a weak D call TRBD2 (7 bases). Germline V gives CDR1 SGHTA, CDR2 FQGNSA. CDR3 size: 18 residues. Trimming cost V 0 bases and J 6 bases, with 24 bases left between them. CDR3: CASSLAPLGGGYGGEQYF. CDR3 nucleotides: TGTGCCAGCAGCTTAGCCCCCCTGGGGGGGGGCTATGGTGGCGAGCAGTACTTC.